The subject of this entry is one T cell receptor (beta chain). The antigen is undetermined. The sample is drawn from a study of T cell therapy after organ transplantation. At the level of the study: Patients received a median of 1.92 x 10^8 CMV-specific T cells over 2 to 6 infusions. General study results and limits: Endogenous clonotypes not in therapy products appeared after therapy alongside transferred ones. Few nonresponder expansions may reflect low coverage from poor CD8+ yield.

Libraries were prepared by immunoSEQ multiplex PCR; TCRdb keeps only in-frame clonotypes and omits some of them. The sample includes nearly 20,000 clones, around 82% of them seen just once. Time point indicated: 4-8 weeks after completion of therapy. Germline trimming cut 6 bases from V and 7 bases from J; bases unmatched to any gene: 9. The CDR3 consists of 13 residues. Per the germline V gene, CDR1 is MNHEY and CDR2 is SVGAGI. The TCR was taken from a human patient who had received a solid organ transplant and had CMV disease. Some T cells may possibly be graft donor cells. The chain joins TRBV6-5 to TRBJ2-7; TRBD2 matches 7 bases. Here the sequenced sample was CD8+ T cells from blood, taken after autologous CMV-specific T cell therapy. CDR3 nucleotide sequence: TGTGCCAGCAGCCTACTAGCGTGGGATGAGCAGTACTTC. Its translation is CASSLLAWDEQYF.